Listed below are T cell receptor beta chains from one sample, sequenced in a study of T cells after yellow fever vaccination. TCRdb analysed the 5' RACE reads with MiXCR anew, one entry per CDR3 protein. The sample has 150,000 to 200,000 distinct CDR3 sequences; 5.5% to 7.5% are singletons. Sequences were derived from CD4+ T cells sorted from PBMCs, sampled on the day of the first yellow fever vaccination. Receptors were obtained from a young man who received the YFV17D yellow fever vaccine. Both conserved end residues are part of each CDR3.

V gene	J gene	CDR3 protein
TRBV27	TRBJ2-1	CASSPQGPSGGLYNEQFF
TRBV12-3/TRBV12-4	TRBJ1-2	CASSLLGTGGYTF
TRBV20-1	TRBJ1-3	CSARDQGGPGNTIYF
TRBV5-6	TRBJ1-1	CASSLKGRANTEAFF
TRBV27	TRBJ2-6	CASSGAGLAGANVLTF
TRBV12-3/TRBV12-4	TRBJ2-2	CASSRSASPNTGELFF
TRBV5-4	TRBJ2-3	CASSRQGSSTDTQYF
TRBV6-2/TRBV6-3	TRBJ1-4	CASSYSTGDNEKLFF
TRBV2	TRBJ1-5	CAGGGEFNQPQHF
TRBV11-3	TRBJ2-7	CASSSAQGSDEQYF
TRBV5-1	TRBJ2-7	CASSFTGSSYEQYF
TRBV3-1	TRBJ1-2	CASNHLSTDGYTF
TRBV27	TRBJ1-2	CARQGYGYTF
TRBV7-2	TRBJ1-5	CASGPGGNQPQHF
TRBV30	TRBJ1-5	CAWALRGNQPQHF
TRBV23-1	TRBJ2-3	CASSQSLGRRIDTQYF
TRBV7-8	TRBJ1-5	CASSSDRGEGNQPQHF
TRBV20-1	TRBJ2-5	CSARVTSGGTYQETQYF
TRBV6-1	TRBJ2-3	CASRTRGLGGTDTQYF
TRBV6-2/TRBV6-3	TRBJ2-2	CATLTSGGLNTGELFF
TRBV12-3/TRBV12-4	TRBJ2-3	CASSLMGGQQYF
TRBV11-2	TRBJ2-1	CASSLVGGGEQFF
TRBV6-2/TRBV6-3	TRBJ1-5	CASSYHATDQPQHF
TRBV29-1	TRBJ2-1	CSVDPYGSSYNEQFF
TRBV20-1	TRBJ2-2	CSASPRGSVKTGELFF
TRBV19	TRBJ2-7	CASSLEKGQGTKQYF
TRBV20-1	TRBJ2-3	CCAPSLGERGTTDTQYF
TRBV29-1	TRBJ2-3	CSVEARFTDTQYF
TRBV2	TRBJ1-1	CASSTEAFF
TRBV6-5	TRBJ1-2	CASSRHQGPNYGYTF
TRBV5-1	TRBJ2-7	CASTQGNEHEQYF
TRBV19	TRBJ1-1	CASSIPRLNTEAFF
TRBV11-2	TRBJ2-1	CASSGGLAGGLVSYNEQFF
TRBV10-3	TRBJ2-4	CAISQDRVGLNIQYF
TRBV21-1	TRBJ2-7	CASSKKGPGQDPYEQYF